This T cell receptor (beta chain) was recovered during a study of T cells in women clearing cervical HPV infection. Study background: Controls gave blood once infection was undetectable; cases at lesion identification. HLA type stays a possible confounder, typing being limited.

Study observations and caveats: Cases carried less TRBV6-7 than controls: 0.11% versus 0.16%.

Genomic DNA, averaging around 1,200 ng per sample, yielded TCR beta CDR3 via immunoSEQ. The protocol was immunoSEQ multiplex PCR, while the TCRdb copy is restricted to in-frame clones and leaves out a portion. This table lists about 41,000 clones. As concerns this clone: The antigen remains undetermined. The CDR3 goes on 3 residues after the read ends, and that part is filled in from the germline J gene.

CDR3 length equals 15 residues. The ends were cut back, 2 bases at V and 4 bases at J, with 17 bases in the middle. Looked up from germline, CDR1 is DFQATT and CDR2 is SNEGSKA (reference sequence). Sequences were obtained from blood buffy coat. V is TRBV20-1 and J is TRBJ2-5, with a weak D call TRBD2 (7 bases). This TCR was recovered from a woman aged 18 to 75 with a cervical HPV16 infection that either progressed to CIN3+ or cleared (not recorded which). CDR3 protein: CSARLWRETGETQYF. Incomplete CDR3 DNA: TGCAGTGCTAGATTATGGCGGGAGACAGGAGAGACC.